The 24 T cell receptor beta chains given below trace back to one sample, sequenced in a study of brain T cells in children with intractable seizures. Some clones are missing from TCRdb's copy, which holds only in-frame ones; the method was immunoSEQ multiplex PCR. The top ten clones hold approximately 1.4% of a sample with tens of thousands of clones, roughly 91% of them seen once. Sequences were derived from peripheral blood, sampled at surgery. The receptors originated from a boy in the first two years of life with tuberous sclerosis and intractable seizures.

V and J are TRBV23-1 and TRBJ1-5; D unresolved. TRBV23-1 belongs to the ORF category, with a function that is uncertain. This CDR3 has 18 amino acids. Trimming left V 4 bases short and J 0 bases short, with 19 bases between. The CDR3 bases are TGCGCCAGCAGTCTCCTCCTTTTGGAATATTATAGCAATCAGCCCCAGCATTTT. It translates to CASSLLLLEYYSNQPQHF.

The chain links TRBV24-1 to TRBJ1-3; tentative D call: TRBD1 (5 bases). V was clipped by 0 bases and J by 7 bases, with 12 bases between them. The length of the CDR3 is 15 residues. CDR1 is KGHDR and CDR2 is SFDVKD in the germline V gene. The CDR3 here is CATSDLDSEGNTIYF. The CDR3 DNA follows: TGTGCCACCAGTGATTTGGACAGCGAAGGTAACACCATATATTTT.

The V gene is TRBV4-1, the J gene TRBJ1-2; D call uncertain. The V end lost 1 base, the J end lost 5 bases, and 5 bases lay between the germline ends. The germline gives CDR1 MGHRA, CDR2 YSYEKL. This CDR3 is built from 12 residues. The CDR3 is CASSQAGYGYTF. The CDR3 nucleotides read TGCGCCAGCAGCCAAGCTGGGTATGGCTACACCTTC.

The CDR3 loop is CASSITNEQFF. Written as DNA, the CDR3 is TGTGCCAGTAGTATTACCAATGAGCAGTTCTTC. The chain couples TRBV19 to TRBJ2-1; no reliable D call. Deletions cut 3 bases from V and 6 bases from J, with 3 bases between. The CDR3 is made up of 11 amino acids. In germline, CDR1 is LNHDA, CDR2 SQIVND (reference sequence).

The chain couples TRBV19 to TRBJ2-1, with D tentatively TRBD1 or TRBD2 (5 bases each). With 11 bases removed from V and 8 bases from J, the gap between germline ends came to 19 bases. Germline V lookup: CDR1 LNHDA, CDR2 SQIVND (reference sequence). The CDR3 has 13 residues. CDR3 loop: CAASWGWGDEQFF. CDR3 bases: TGTGCCGCAAGCTGGGGGTGGGGAGATGAGCAGTTCTTC.

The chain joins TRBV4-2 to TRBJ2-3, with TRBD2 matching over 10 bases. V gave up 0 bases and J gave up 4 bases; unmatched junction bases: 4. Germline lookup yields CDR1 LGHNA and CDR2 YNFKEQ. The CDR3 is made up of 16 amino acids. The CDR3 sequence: CASSQEASGGSDTQYF. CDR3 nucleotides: TGTGCCAGCAGCCAAGAGGCTAGCGGGGGTTCAGATACGCAGTATTTT.

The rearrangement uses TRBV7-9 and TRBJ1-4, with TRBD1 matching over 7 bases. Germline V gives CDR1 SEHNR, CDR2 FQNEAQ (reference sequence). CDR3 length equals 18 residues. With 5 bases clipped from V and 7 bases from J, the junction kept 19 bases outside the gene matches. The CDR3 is CASSPQDPKQGQPEKLFF. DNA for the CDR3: TGTGCCAGCAGCCCGCAAGACCCCAAACAGGGGCAGCCTGAAAAACTGTTTTTT.

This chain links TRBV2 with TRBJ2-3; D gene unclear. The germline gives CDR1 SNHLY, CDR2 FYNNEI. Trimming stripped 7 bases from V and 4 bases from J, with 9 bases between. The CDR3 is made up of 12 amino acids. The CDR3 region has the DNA TGTGCCAGCACCGAAGACGCAGATACGCAGTATTTT. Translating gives CASTEDADTQYF. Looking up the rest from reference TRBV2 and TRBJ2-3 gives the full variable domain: EPEVTQTPSHQVTQMGQEVILRCVPISNHLYFYWYRQILGQKVEFLVSFYNNEISEKSEIFDDQFSVERPDGSNFTLKIRSTKLEDSAMYFCASTEDADTQYFGPGTRLTVL.

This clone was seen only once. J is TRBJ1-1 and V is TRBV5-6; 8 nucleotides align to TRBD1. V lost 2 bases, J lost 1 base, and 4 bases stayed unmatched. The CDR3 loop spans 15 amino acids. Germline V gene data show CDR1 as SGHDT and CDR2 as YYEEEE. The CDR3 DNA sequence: TGTGCCAGCAGCTTCCCGGGACAGGCGAACACTGAAGCTTTCTTT. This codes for CASSFPGQANTEAFF. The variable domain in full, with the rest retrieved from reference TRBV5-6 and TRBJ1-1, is DAGVTQSPTHLIKTRGQQVTLRCSPKSGHDTVSWYQQALGQGPQFIFQYYEEEERQRGNFPDRFSGHQFPNYSSELNVNALLLGDSALYLCASSFPGQANTEAFFGQGTRLTVV.

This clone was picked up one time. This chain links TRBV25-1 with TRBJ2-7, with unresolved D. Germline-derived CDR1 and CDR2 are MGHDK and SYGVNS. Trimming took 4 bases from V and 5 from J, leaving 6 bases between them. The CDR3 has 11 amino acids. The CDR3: CASSAWDEQYF. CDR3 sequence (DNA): TGTGCCAGCAGTGCCTGGGACGAGCAGTACTTC.

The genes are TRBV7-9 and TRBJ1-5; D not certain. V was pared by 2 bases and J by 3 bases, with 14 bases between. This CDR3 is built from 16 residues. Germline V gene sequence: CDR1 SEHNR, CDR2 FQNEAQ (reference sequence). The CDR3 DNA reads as TGTGCCAGCAGCTTATCCACTGCAGGCAACAATCAGCCCCAGCATTTT. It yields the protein CASSLSTAGNNQPQHF.

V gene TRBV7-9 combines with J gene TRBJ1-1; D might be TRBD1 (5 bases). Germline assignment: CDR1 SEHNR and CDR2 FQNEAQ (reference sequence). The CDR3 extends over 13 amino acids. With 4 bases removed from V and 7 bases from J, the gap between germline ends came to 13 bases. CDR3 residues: CASSSSGGYEAFF. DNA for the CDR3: TGTGCCAGCAGCTCGAGTGGGGGTTATGAAGCTTTCTTT.

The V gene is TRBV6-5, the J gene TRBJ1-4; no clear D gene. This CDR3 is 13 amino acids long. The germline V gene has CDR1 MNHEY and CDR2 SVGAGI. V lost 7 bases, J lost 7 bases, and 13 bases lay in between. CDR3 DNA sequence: TGTGCCAGCACCGGCTCGGCCGGTGAAAAACTGTTTTTT. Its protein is CASTGSAGEKLFF.

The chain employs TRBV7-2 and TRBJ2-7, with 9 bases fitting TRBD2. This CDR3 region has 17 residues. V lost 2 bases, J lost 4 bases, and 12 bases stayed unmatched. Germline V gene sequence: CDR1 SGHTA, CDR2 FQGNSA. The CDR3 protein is CASSLIPPGLARYEQYF. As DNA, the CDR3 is TGTGCCAGCAGCTTAATCCCCCCGGGACTAGCACGTTACGAGCAGTACTTC.

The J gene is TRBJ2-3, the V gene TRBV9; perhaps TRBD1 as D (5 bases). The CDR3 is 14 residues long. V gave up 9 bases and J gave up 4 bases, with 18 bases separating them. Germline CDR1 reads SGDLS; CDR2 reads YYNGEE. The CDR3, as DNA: TGTGCCACGGCTCCAGGGTTTGGGGCAGATACGCAGTATTTT. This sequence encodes CATAPGFGADTQYF.

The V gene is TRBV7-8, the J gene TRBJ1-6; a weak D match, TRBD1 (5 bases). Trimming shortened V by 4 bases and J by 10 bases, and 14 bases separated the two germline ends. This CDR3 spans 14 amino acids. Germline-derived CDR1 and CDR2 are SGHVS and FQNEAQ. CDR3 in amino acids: CASSSPGGDSPLHF. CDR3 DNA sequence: TGTGCCAGCAGCTCCCCTGGGGGGGACTCACCCCTCCACTTT.

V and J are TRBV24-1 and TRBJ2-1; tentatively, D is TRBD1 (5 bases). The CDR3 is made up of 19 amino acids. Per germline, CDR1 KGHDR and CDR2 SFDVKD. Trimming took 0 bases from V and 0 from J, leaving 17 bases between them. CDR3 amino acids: CATSDLLPDPGNSYNEQFF. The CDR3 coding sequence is TGTGCCACCAGTGATTTGCTCCCGGACCCAGGGAACTCCTACAATGAGCAGTTCTTC.

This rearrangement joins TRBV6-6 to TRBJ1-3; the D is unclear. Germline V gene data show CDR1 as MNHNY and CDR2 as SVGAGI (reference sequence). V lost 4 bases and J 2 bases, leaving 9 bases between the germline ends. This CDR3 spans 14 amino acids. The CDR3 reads CASSSPFAGNTIYF. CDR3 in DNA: TGTGCCAGCAGTTCGCCGTTCGCTGGAAACACCATATATTTT.

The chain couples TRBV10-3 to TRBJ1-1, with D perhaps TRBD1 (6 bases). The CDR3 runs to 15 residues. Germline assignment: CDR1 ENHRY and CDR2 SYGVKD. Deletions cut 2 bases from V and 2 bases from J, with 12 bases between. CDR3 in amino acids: CAISETPDSNTEAFF. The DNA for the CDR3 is TGTGCCATCAGTGAGACCCCGGACAGCAACACTGAAGCTTTCTTT.

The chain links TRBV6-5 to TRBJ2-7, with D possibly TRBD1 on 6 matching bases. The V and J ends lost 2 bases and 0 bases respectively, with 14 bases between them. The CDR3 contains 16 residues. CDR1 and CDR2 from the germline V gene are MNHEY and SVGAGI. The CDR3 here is CASSYKTGTISYEQYF. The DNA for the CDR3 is TGTGCCAGCAGTTACAAGACAGGAACGATCTCCTACGAGCAGTACTTC.

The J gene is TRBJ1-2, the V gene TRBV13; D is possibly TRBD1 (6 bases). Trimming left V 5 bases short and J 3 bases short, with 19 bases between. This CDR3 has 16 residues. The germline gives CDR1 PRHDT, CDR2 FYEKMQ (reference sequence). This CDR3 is CASSQREQGPYYGYTF. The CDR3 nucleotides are TGTGCCAGCAGCCAGAGAGAACAGGGACCCTACTATGGCTACACCTTC. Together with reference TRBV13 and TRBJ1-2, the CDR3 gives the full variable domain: AAGVIQSPRHLIKEKRETATLKCYPIPRHDTVYWYQQGPGQDPQFLISFYEKMQSDKGSIPDRFSAQQFSDYHSELNMSSLELGDSALYFCASSQREQGPYYGYTFGSGTRLTVV.

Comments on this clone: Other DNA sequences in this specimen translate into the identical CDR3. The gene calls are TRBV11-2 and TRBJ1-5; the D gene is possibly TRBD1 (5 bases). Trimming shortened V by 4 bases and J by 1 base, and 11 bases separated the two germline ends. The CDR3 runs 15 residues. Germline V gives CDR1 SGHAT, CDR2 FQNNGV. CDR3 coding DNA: TGTGCCAGCAGCTCGGGACCGCCGAGCAATCAGCCCCAGCATTTT. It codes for CASSSGPPSNQPQHF.

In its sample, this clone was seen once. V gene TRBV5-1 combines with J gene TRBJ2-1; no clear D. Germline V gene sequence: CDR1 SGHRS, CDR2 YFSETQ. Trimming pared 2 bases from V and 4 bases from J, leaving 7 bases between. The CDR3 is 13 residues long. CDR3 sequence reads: CASSLDLYNEQFF. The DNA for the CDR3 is TGCGCCAGCAGCTTAGACCTTTACAATGAGCAGTTCTTC. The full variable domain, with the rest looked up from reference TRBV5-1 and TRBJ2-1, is KAGVTQTPRYLIKTRGQQVTLSCSPISGHRSVSWYQQTPGQGLQFLFEYFSETQRNKGNFPGRFSGRQFSNSRSEMNVSTLELGDSALYLCASSLDLYNEQFFGPGTRLTVL.

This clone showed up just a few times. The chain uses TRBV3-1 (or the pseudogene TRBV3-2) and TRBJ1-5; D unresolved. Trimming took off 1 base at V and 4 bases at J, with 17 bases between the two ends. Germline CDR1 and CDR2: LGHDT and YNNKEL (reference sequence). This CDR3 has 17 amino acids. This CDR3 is CASSQGVGGGMNQPQHF. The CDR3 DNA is TGTGCCAGCAGCCAAGGGGTAGGCGGAGGGATGAATCAGCCCCAGCATTTT.